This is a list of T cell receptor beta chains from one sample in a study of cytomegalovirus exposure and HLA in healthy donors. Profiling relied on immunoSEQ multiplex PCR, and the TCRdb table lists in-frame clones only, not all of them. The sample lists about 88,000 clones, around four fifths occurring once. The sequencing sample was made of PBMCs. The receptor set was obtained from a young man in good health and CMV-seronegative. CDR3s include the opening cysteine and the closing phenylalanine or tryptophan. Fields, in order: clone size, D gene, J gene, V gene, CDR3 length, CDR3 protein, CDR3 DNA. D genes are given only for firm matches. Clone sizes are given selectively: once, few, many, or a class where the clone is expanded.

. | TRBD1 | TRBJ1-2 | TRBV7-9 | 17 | CASSLTLGTASNYGYTF | TGTGCCAGCAGCTTAACTTTAGGGACAGCATCTAACTATGGCTACACCTTC
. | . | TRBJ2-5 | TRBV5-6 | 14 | CASSKGLTEETQYF | TGTGCCAGCAGCAAAGGACTTACGGAGGAGACCCAGTACTTC
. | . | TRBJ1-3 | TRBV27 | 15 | CASSFGDPSGNTIYF | TGTGCCAGCAGTTTCGGGGATCCCTCTGGAAACACCATATATTTT
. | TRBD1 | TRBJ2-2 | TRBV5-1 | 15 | CASSPGQGFTGELFF | TGCGCCAGCAGCCCGGGACAGGGTTTTACCGGGGAGCTGTTTTTT
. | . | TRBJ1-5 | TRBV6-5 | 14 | CASSYTGSHQPQHF | TGTGCCAGCAGTTACACCGGGAGCCATCAGCCCCAGCATTTT
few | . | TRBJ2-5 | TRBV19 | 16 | CASSLEDKAQGETQYF | TGTGCCAGTAGTTTAGAAGACAAAGCCCAAGGAGAGACCCAGTACTTC
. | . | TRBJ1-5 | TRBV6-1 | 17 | CASSEDQGGHSNQPQHF | TGTGCCAGCAGTGAAGACCAGGGAGGCCATAGCAATCAGCCCCAGCATTTT
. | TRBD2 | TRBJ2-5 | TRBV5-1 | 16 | CASSTNPSGGQETQYF | TGCGCCAGCAGCACCAACCCTAGCGGGGGACAAGAGACCCAGTACTTC
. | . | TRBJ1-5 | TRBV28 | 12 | CASKTGSQPQHF | TGTGCCAGCAAAACAGGGAGTCAGCCCCAGCATTTT
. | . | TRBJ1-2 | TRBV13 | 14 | CASSLGRGNYGYTF | TGTGCCAGCAGCTTAGGTCGGGGGAACTATGGCTACACCTTC
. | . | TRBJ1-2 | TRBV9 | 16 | CASRLTLLDRGSSYTF | TGTGCCAGCAGACTGACCCTACTGGACAGAGGCTCGAGCTACACCTTC
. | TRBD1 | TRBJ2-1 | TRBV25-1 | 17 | CASSAHYGTGGGNEQFF | TGTGCCAGCAGTGCCCATTACGGGACAGGGGGCGGGAATGAGCAGTTCTTC
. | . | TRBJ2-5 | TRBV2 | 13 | CASSVQSQETQYF | TGTGCCAGCAGTGTTCAGTCACAAGAGACCCAGTACTTC
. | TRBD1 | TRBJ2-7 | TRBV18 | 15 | CASSPRTGGPGEQYF | TGTGCCAGCTCACCACGAACAGGGGGACCTGGCGAGCAGTACTTC
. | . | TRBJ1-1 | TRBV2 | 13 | CASRRGFNTEAFF | TGTGCCAGTCGAAGGGGGTTCAACACTGAAGCTTTCTTT
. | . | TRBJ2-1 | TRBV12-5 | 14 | CASGGHATYNEQFF | TGTGCTAGTGGTGGACATGCTACTTACAATGAGCAGTTCTTC
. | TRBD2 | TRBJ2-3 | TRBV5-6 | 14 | CASRTSGGPDTQYF | TGTGCCAGCAGAACTAGCGGGGGGCCAGATACGCAGTATTTT